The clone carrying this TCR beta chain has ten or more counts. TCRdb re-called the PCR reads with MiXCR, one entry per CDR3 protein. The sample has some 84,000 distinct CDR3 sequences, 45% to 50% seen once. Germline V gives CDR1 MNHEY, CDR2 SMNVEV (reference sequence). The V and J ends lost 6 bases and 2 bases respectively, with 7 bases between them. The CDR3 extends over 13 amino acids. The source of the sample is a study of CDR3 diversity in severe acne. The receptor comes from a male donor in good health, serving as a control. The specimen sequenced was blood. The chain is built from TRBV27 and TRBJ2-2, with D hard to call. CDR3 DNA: TGTGCCAGCAGGGTTACAAACACCGGGGAGCTGTTTTTT. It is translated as CASRVTNTGELFF.